This passage covers 3 T cell receptor beta chains from one sample sequenced in a study of T cell responses to AZD1222 COVID-19 vaccine (dated by TCRdb to the early 2020s). The library came from the immunoSEQ multiplex PCR assay. TCRdb stores this immuneACCESS table with in-frame sequences only. Part of the clones is absent; in the studies checked, under half of the shortfall reflects unresolved V genes, and no reason is known for the rest. Here the sample has around 120,000 clones; approximately 84% occur a single time. Of the sample, 7.5% is held by the ten largest clones. This specimen's time point label, per the study, means: baseline before first vaccination. The material was peripheral blood, obtained on day 0 of AZD1222 vaccination. The source is an adult in good health.

J is TRBJ1-2 and V is TRBV30; perhaps TRBD1 as D (5 bases). From germline, CDR1 is GTSNPN and CDR2 SVGIG (reference sequence). The germline V and J ends were trimmed by 3 bases and 1 base, with 15 bases remaining between them. The CDR3 is made up of 15 amino acids. CDR3 sequence: CAWRVGTTFNYGYTF. The DNA for the CDR3 is TGTGCCTGGAGGGTAGGGACTACATTTAACTATGGCTACACCTTC.

This clone came up once. V and J are TRBV7-2 and TRBJ1-2; D is unclear. The CDR3 is 12 residues long. Germline values: CDR1 SGHTA, CDR2 FQGNSA. Trimming pared 3 bases from V and 5 bases from J, leaving 7 bases between. CDR3 in DNA: TGTGCCAGCAGCTTTGTAGGGTATGGCTACACCTTC. As protein: CASSFVGYGYTF.

The chain has TRBV5-1 and TRBJ2-7; D uncertain. The germline V gene encodes CDR1 SGHRS and CDR2 YFSETQ. Trimming pared 0 bases from V and 1 base from J, leaving 8 bases between. The length of the CDR3 is 14 residues. The CDR3 protein is CASSLDLASYEQYF. The CDR3 DNA reads TGCGCCAGCAGCTTGGATCTGGCATCCTACGAGCAGTACTTC.